This T cell receptor beta chain was profiled in a study of cytomegalovirus exposure and HLA in healthy donors. Study as a whole: Sequencing of about 200 million T cells in an earlier analysis found around 110 million unique TCR beta sequences. General observations from the study: Researchers reported in a later analysis that a missense DCLRE1C variant was tied to TCR beta V- and J-gene trimming. What a later analysis reportedly showed was that an Asian-associated ancestry cluster had fewer N-insertions than the roughly 670-donor mean.

The PCR had 60 Vbeta and 13 Jbeta primers. Data came from immunoSEQ multiplex PCR; TCRdb stores just in-frame clones and leaves some out. The sample records about 130,000 clones, over 65% being singletons. This clone was recorded a few times. Its antigen is not identified. The germline gives CDR1 MDHEN, CDR2 SYDVKM. V was shortened by 2 bases and J by 3 bases, with 7 bases between the two germline ends. The CDR3 is made up of 14 amino acids. Sequenced input: PBMCs. The receptor's source is a middle-aged man in good health and CMV-seronegative. V is TRBV28 and J is TRBJ1-4; no clear D. The CDR3 loop reads CASSLLQSNEKLFF. The CDR3 nucleotides read TGTGCCAGCAGTTTACTGCAGTCTAATGAAAAACTGTTTTTT.